This T cell receptor (beta chain) was recorded in a study of shared T cell receptors in the human thymus. CDR3 length: 15 amino acids. CDR1 and CDR2 (germline): MGHDK, SYGVNS. The V segment lost 3 bases and the J segment 10 bases; nucleotides outside the gene matches: 10. Assay: immunoSEQ multiplex PCR; the TCRdb copy retains only in-frame clones and omits some. The sample lists hundreds of thousands of clones; around 87% were seen once. In addition, the sample was reused for a study of human thymus T cells.

This TCR was sampled from a boy under three years old with a congenital heart defect. The chain recombines TRBV25-1 with TRBJ2-1, with 9 bases aligning to TRBD2. What was sequenced was thymocytes. CDR3 in DNA: TGTGCCAGCAGTGACAGAGCGGGAGGTTGGTCGGAGCAGTTCTTC. Its translation is CASSDRAGGWSEQFF.